These 16 T cell receptor beta chains were all obtained from the same sample, sequenced in a study of shared clonotypes between healthy human individuals. Data came from immunoSEQ multiplex PCR; TCRdb stores just in-frame clones and leaves some out. This sample has approximately 500,000 clones; about 96% occur once, and the top ten carry about 0.054%. Sequencing input: naive CD4+ T cells sorted from blood. Documented subset: CD45RA+ positively selected. The receptors shown here come from a woman aged 30 to 39 in good health.

V usage is TRBV7-6 and J usage is TRBJ2-3; possible D gene TRBD1, 5 bases. Germline CDR1 and CDR2: SGHVS and FNYEAQ. The ends were cut back, 6 bases at V and 2 bases at J, with 18 bases in the middle. The CDR3 contains 16 residues. The CDR3 sequence is CASSVDSRPITDTQYF. The CDR3 DNA reads as TGTGCCAGCAGTGTCGACAGCCGCCCTATCACAGATACGCAGTATTTT.

This clone was recorded only once. The chain employs TRBV4-2 and TRBJ2-7, with 7 bases that match TRBD1. Germline CDR1 reads LGHNA; CDR2 reads YNFKEQ. The CDR3 totals 15 residues. With V trimmed by 1 base and J by 5 bases, 8 bases remained unmatched. DNA of the CDR3: TGTGCCAGCAGCCAAGGAGACAGGGTCTACAACGAGCAGTACTTC. This translates into CASSQGDRVYNEQYF.

This rearrangement joins TRBV10-3 to TRBJ2-7, with D possibly matching TRBD1 (6 bases). In germline, CDR1 is ENHRY, CDR2 SYGVKD. The CDR3 spans 13 residues. V lost 6 bases and J lost 7, with 16 bases in between. CDR3 DNA: TGTGCCATCAGCCCGACAGGCCGTGGGGAGCAGTACTTC. It encodes CAISPTGRGEQYF.

V is TRBV28 and J is TRBJ2-7, with D possibly being TRBD2 (6 bases). Trimming shortened V by 8 bases and J by 4 bases, and 15 bases separated the two germline ends. The germline V gene encodes CDR1 MDHEN and CDR2 SYDVKM. The CDR3 length is 13 residues. The CDR3 coding sequence is TGTGCCAGCCGGGACTCTTCTAAATACGAGCAGTACTTC. Protein sequence: CASRDSSKYEQYF.

The V call is TRBV2, the J call TRBJ2-5, with D perhaps TRBD1 (5 bases). CDR3 length equals 12 residues. Trimming left V 2 bases short and J 13 bases short, with 14 bases between. CDR1 and CDR2 (germline): SNHLY, FYNNEI. The CDR3 here is CASSEIWPGWYF. CDR3 nucleotides: TGTGCCAGCAGTGAAATTTGGCCAGGGTGGTACTTC.

J is TRBJ2-3 and V is TRBV7-3; no clear D. Trimming shortened V by 5 bases and J by 2 bases, and 5 bases separated the two germline ends. This CDR3 has 12 amino acids. Germline assignment: CDR1 SGHTA and CDR2 FQGTGA. CDR3 sequence: CASSPDTDTQYF. The CDR3 nucleotides read TGTGCCAGCAGCCCCGACACAGATACGCAGTATTTT.

The chain employs TRBV5-5 and TRBJ2-5; 12 bases line up with TRBD1. Germline CDR1 SGHKS, CDR2 YYEKEE (reference sequence). The trim removed 4 bases at V and 5 bases at J, leaving 9 bases unmatched. The CDR3 is 16 amino acids. In DNA form, the CDR3 reads TGTGCCAGCAGCCCTGAGGGACAGGGGGCGCGGGAGACCCAGTACTTC. It codes for CASSPEGQGARETQYF.

V is TRBV28 and J is TRBJ2-3, with no clear D. V lost 11 bases, J lost 0 bases, and 9 bases lay in between. This CDR3 is built from 12 residues. Germline V gene lookup returns CDR1 MDHEN and CDR2 SYDVKM. CDR3 coding DNA: TGTGCCCATGGTCGGAGCACAGATACGCAGTATTTT. Translating it yields CAHGRSTDTQYF.

This chain links TRBV6-4 with TRBJ2-7; no firm D call. V lost 9 bases and J 2 bases, leaving 8 bases between the germline ends. This CDR3 is 11 amino acids long. Germline loops: CDR1 MRHNA, CDR2 SNTAGT. This CDR3 reads CASPPPYEQYF. The CDR3 coding sequence is TGTGCCAGTCCCCCGCCCTACGAGCAGTACTTC.

This sequence joins TRBV28 and TRBJ2-7, with D possibly matching TRBD2 (6 bases). Trimming left V 7 bases short and J 1 base short, with 14 bases between. CDR1 and CDR2 from the germline V gene are MDHEN and SYDVKM. CDR3 size: 14 residues. The CDR3 sequence is CASTTLGRSYEQYF. The CDR3 bases are TGTGCCAGCACTACTCTGGGGAGGTCCTACGAGCAGTACTTC.

In this sample, this clone turned up once. The CDR3 protein is CASRHSGDPNYGYTF. The CDR3 DNA sequence: TGTGCCAGCAGACACTCAGGGGACCCCAACTATGGCTACACCTTC. This sequence joins TRBV27 and TRBJ1-2; D might be TRBD1 (6 bases). V was pared by 6 bases and J by 2 bases, with 16 bases between. The CDR3 length is 15 residues. In germline, CDR1 is MNHEY, CDR2 SMNVEV (reference sequence).

The rearrangement uses TRBV6-5 and TRBJ2-3; D unclear. V lost 4 bases to trimming and J lost 2 bases, with 7 bases between them. CDR3 length: 13 amino acids. Germline V gene data show CDR1 as MNHEY and CDR2 as SVGAGI. CDR3 protein: CASSFQLTDTQYF. CDR3 coding DNA: TGTGCCAGCAGTTTTCAGCTCACAGATACGCAGTATTTT.

This clone was picked up one time. This chain links TRBV28 with TRBJ2-2; D possibly corresponds to TRBD1 (6 bases). V dropped 3 bases and J dropped 1 base, with 15 bases sitting between them. Germline V gene data show CDR1 as MDHEN and CDR2 as SYDVKM. CDR3 size: 17 residues. The CDR3 region has the DNA TGTGCCAGCAGTTTTCTCGGCTACAGGGAGAACACCGGGGAGCTGTTTTTT. Its translation: CASSFLGYRENTGELFF.

The chain uses TRBV2 and TRBJ2-5, with D unclear. The DNA end is more similar to TRBJ2-7, so the J call may be wrong. Germline lookup yields CDR1 SNHLY and CDR2 FYNNEI. The CDR3 has 12 residues. The CDR3, as DNA: TGTGCCAGCAGTCCGGGCGGCTACGAGCAGTACTTC. Translated: CASSPGGYEQYF.

The V and J genes are TRBV6-6 and TRBJ2-7; 8 bases match TRBD1. Looked up from germline, CDR1 is MNHNY and CDR2 is SVGAGI (reference sequence). J gave up 3 bases and V 6 bases, and 7 bases lay outside the gene matches. This CDR3 is built from 14 residues. The CDR3 loop is CASSSGGQGYEQYF. The DNA for the CDR3 is TGTGCCAGCAGCTCAGGAGGACAGGGCTACGAGCAGTACTTC.

The rearrangement uses TRBV18 and TRBJ1-1; 7 bases line up with TRBD1. The CDR3 has 15 residues. J lost 0 bases, V lost 4 bases, and 5 bases had no gene match. CDR1 and CDR2 (germline): KGHSH, LQKENI. The DNA for the CDR3 is TGTGCCAGCTCACTTCAGGGGGGGATGAACACTGAAGCTTTCTTT. Its protein product is CASSLQGGMNTEAFF.